These 13 T cell receptor beta chains were sequenced from one sample in a study of T cell responses to AZD1222 COVID-19 vaccine. Assay: immunoSEQ multiplex PCR; the TCRdb copy retains only in-frame clones and omits some. Of 120,000 to 150,000 clones in the sample, 86% were seen once. The specimen comprised peripheral blood, sampled 28 days after the second AZD1222 dose. The receptor source for this set is an adult who received the AZD1222 COVID-19 vaccine.

This clone was seen a handful of times. The chain couples TRBV6-5 to TRBJ1-6, with a possible D match to TRBD1 (5 bases). CDR1 is MNHEY and CDR2 is SVGAGI in the germline V gene. The CDR3 has 12 residues. V dropped 10 bases and J dropped 6 bases, with 10 bases sitting between them. The CDR3 here is CATSGGNSPLHF. CDR3 nucleotide sequence: TGTGCCACCTCCGGGGGTAATTCACCCCTCCACTTT.

The genes are TRBV19 and TRBJ1-4; possible D gene TRBD1, 5 bases. Germline values: CDR1 LNHDA, CDR2 SQIVND (reference sequence). The CDR3 covers 17 residues. The V gene lost 5 bases and the J gene lost 2 bases, with 18 bases spanning the gap. CDR3 nucleotide sequence: TGTGCCAGTAGTTCCAACTGGGGGATTGGCACTAATGAAAAACTGTTTTTT. Protein product: CASSSNWGIGTNEKLFF.

The chain is built from TRBV6-5 and TRBJ2-3, with D perhaps matching TRBD2 (7 bases). This CDR3 has 15 amino acids. V lost 6 bases and J lost 5, with 18 bases in between. Per the germline V gene, CDR1 is MNHEY and CDR2 is SVGAGI. DNA of the CDR3: TGTGCCAGCAGACAGGGAGGGACCGGCGGAGATACGCAGTATTTT. It encodes CASRQGGTGGDTQYF.

The gene calls are TRBV18 and TRBJ2-3, with TRBD2 matching 10 bases. CDR3 length: 18 amino acids. Germline-derived CDR1 and CDR2 are KGHSH and LQKENI. The trim removed 3 bases at V and 4 bases at J, leaving 13 bases unmatched. CDR3 region: CASSPTKARTSGPDTQYF. The CDR3 DNA reads TGTGCCAGCTCACCTACGAAAGCGCGGACTAGCGGTCCAGATACGCAGTATTTT.

This chain connects TRBV12-5 to TRBJ1-2; tentatively, D is TRBD1 (5 bases). Germline V gene sequence: CDR1 LGHNT, CDR2 FRNRAP. Trimming shortened V by 1 base and J by 2 bases, and 5 bases separated the two germline ends. This CDR3 contains 13 residues. CDR3 sequence: CASGLGQNYGYTF. The CDR3 DNA reads as TGTGCTAGTGGTTTGGGACAGAACTATGGCTACACCTTC.

The rearrangement uses TRBV6-6 and TRBJ1-5; TRBD1 might be the D (5 bases). V was clipped by 1 base and J by 2 bases, with 9 bases between them. This CDR3 is 15 amino acids long. Germline CDR1 is MNHNY and CDR2 is SVGAGI (reference sequence). CDR3 in DNA: TGTGCCAGCAGTTACTTGGGGGGGGGCAATCAGCCCCAGCATTTT. It codes for CASSYLGGGNQPQHF.

The rearrangement uses TRBV6-2 or TRBV6-3 and TRBJ2-1; D call uncertain. Trimming took 2 bases from V and 7 from J, leaving 3 bases between them. The CDR3 consists of 11 residues. CDR1 is MNHEY, CDR2 SVGEGT, per germline. The CDR3 spells CASSYGNEQFF. CDR3 nucleotide sequence: TGTGCCAGCAGTTACGGGAATGAGCAGTTCTTC.

This chain connects TRBV3-1 (or the pseudogene TRBV3-2) to TRBJ1-3; 7 bases match TRBD1. The germline V gene encodes CDR1 LGHDT and CDR2 YNNKEL (reference sequence). V was pared by 4 bases and J by 3 bases, with 9 bases of the junction left unmatched. The length of the CDR3 is 16 residues. CDR3: CASSPGTQGSGNTIYF. DNA for the CDR3: TGTGCCAGCAGCCCCGGGACACAGGGGAGTGGAAACACCATATATTTT.

The CDR3 spells CASSPGFSPEAFF. The CDR3 nucleotides read TGTGCCAGCAGTCCAGGGTTCAGCCCTGAAGCTTTCTTT. The gene calls are TRBV27 and TRBJ1-1; tentatively, D is TRBD1 (5 bases). In germline, CDR1 is MNHEY, CDR2 SMNVEV (reference sequence). V was trimmed by 5 bases and J by 6 bases, leaving 13 bases between them. This CDR3 region has 13 residues.

The CDR3 DNA reads as TGCAGCGTTCGGTCGAGTGACGGCTCCTACGAGCAGTACTTC. It yields the protein CSVRSSDGSYEQYF. V and J are TRBV29-1 and TRBJ2-7, with no clear D. This CDR3 contains 14 residues. V gave up 5 bases and J gave up 0 bases, with 14 bases separating them. Germline V gene lookup returns CDR1 SQVTM and CDR2 ANQGSEA.

This chain connects TRBV2 to TRBJ2-7; weak D call: TRBD1 (6 bases). The germline V and J ends were trimmed by 8 bases and 2 bases, with 7 bases remaining between them. Germline-derived CDR1 and CDR2 are SNHLY and FYNNEI. The CDR3 extends over 11 amino acids. CDR3 DNA sequence: TGTGCCAGCGCAGGGGCCTACGAGCAGTACTTC. Encoded protein: CASAGAYEQYF.

This chain joins TRBV2 and TRBJ2-5, with a weak D call TRBD1 (7 bases). Germline CDR1 and CDR2: SNHLY and FYNNEI. The CDR3 has 15 amino acids. Deletions cut 6 bases from V and 0 bases from J, with 14 bases between. The CDR3: CASRRRGPYQETQYF. The CDR3 DNA is TGTGCCAGCAGGAGGAGGGGGCCGTACCAAGAGACCCAGTACTTC.

This chain links TRBV5-4 with TRBJ1-1; no clear D gene. Germline V CDR1 and CDR2: SGHNT, YYREEE (reference sequence). V was cut by 3 bases and J by 0 bases, with 6 bases left in between. This CDR3 spans 13 amino acids. The CDR3: CASSSQLNTEAFF. The CDR3 nucleotides read TGTGCCAGCAGCTCACAGCTGAACACTGAAGCTTTCTTT.